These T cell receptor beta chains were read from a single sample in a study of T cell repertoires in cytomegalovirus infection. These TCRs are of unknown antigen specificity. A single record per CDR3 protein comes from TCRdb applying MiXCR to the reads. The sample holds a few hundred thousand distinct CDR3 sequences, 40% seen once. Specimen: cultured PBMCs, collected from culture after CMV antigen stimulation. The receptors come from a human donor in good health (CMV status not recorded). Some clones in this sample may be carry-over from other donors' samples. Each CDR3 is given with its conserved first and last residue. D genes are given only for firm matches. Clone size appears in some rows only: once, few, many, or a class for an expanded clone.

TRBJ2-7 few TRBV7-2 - CASSLATGEQYF TGTGCCAGCAGCTTAGCGACAGGCGAGCAGTACTTC
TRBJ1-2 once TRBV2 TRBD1 CASSEVQGGYGYTF TGTGCCAGCAGTGAAGTCCAGGGGGGCTATGGCTACACCTTC
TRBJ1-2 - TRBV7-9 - CASSLLGGVGYTF TGTGCCAGCAGCTTACTTGGGGGCGTTGGCTACACCTTC
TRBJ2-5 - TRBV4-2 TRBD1 CASSHDPTGGEETQYF TGTGCCAGCAGCCACGACCCGACAGGGGGGGAGGAGACCCAGTACTTC
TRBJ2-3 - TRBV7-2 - CASRISGASDTQYF TGTGCCAGCAGGATTTCGGGGGCATCAGATACGCAGTATTTT
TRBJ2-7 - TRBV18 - CASSKSRDYEQYF TGTGCCAGCTCAAAATCCCGAGACTACGAGCAGTACTTC
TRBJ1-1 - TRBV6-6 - CAGTYLMNTEAFF TGTGCCGGGACATACTTAATGAACACTGAAGCTTTCTTT
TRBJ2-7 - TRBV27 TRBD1 CASSSSWGDRGTYEQYF TGTGCCAGCAGTTCCTCCTGGGGGGACAGGGGGACCTACGAGCAGTACTTC
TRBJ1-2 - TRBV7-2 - CASSLVPPMVGSGYTF TGTGCCAGCAGCTTAGTTCCCCCTATGGTAGGGAGTGGCTACACCTTC
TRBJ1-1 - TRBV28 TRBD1 CASSLPYRGKNTEAFF TGTGCCAGCAGTTTACCCTACAGGGGGAAGAACACTGAAGCTTTCTTT
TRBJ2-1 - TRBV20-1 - CSAALPGLPYNEQFF TGCAGTGCCGCGCTCCCGGGACTCCCCTACAATGAGCAGTTCTTC
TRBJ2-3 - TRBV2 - CASRKGLHSTDTQYF TGTGCCAGCAGGAAGGGACTCCACAGCACAGATACGCAGTATTTT
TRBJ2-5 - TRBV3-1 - CASSQDRMGTQYF TGTGCCAGCAGCCAAGATCGGATGGGGACCCAGTACTTC
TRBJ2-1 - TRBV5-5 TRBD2 CASSLRLAPTSYNEQFF TGTGCCAGCAGCTTACGACTAGCGCCAACCTCCTACAATGAGCAGTTCTTC
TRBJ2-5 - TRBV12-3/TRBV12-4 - CASSSGAGNKVTQYF TGTGCCAGCAGTTCAGGAGCTGGGAACAAGGTGACCCAGTACTTC
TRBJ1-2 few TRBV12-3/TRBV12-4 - CASSLGDPYGYTF TGTGCCAGCAGCCTAGGGGATCCGTATGGCTACACCTTC
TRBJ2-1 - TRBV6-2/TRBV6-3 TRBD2 CASSSRLAGGSSHEQFF TGTGCCAGCAGTTCCCGACTAGCGGGGGGTAGTTCTCATGAGCAGTTCTTC
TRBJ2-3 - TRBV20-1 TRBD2 CSARGGGPSTDTQYF TGCAGTGCTAGGGGCGGGGGACCTAGCACAGATACGCAGTATTTT
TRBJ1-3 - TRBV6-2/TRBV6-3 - CASSYADTPGNTIYF TGTGCCAGCAGTTACGCCGACACTCCTGGAAACACCATATATTTT
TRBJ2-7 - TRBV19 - CASSVGKASYEQYF TGTGCCAGTAGTGTTGGGAAGGCCTCCTACGAGCAGTACTTC
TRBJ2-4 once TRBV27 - CASRPFGGKNIQYF TGTGCCAGCAGACCGTTCGGAGGCAAAAACATTCAGTACTTC
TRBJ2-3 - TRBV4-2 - CASLRGDPPHTQYF TGTGCCAGCTTGAGGGGGGACCCCCCCCATACGCAGTATTTT
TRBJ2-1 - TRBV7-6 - CASSHQSNEQFF TGTGCCAGCAGCCATCAGAGCAATGAGCAGTTCTTC
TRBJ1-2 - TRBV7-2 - CASSLVGHSNYGYTF TGTGCCAGCAGCTTAGTGGGACACTCTAACTATGGCTACACCTTC